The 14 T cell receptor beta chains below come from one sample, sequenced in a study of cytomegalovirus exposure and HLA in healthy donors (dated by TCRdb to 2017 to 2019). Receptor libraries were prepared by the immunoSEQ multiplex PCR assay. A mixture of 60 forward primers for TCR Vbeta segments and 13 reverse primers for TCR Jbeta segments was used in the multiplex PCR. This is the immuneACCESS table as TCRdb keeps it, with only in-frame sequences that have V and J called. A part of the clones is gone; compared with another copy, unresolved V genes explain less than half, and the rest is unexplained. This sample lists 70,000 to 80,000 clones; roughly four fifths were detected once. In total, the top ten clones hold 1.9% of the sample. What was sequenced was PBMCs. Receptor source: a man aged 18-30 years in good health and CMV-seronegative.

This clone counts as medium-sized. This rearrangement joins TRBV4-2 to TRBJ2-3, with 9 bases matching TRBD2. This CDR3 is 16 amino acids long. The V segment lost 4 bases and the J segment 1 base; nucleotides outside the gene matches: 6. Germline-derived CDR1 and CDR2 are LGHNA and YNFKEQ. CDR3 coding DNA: TGTGCCAGCAGCCCTAGTGTAGCGGGAGGCACAGATACGCAGTATTTT. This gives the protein CASSPSVAGGTDTQYF.

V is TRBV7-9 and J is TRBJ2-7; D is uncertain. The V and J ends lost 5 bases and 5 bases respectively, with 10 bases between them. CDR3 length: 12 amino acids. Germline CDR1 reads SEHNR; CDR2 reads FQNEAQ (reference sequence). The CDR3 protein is CASSRDIHEQYF. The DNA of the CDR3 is TGTGCCAGCAGCCGAGACATCCACGAGCAGTACTTC.

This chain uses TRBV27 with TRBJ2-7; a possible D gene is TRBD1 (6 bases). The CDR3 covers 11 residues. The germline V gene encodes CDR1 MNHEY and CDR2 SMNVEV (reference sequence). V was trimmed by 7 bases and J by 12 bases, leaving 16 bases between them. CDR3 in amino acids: CASTTTGIMYF. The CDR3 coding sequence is TGTGCCAGCACAACTACAGGGATTATGTACTTC.

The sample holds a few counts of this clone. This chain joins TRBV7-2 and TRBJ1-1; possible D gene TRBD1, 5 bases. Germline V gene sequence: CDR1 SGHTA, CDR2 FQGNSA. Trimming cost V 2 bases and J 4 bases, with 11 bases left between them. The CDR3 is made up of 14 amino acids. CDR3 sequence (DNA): TGTGCCAGCAGCTTACTTCAGGGAGGCACTGAAGCTTTCTTT. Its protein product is CASSLLQGGTEAFF.

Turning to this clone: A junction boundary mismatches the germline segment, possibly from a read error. DNA of the CDR3: TGTGCTAGCAGCTTAGCACCCGGCACCGGGGAGCTGTTTTTT. Protein product: CASSLAPGTGELFF. The chain joins TRBV7-7 to TRBJ2-2; no clear D gene. The CDR3 spans 14 residues. Germline loops: CDR1 SSHAT, CDR2 FNYEAQ (reference sequence).

The CDR3 here is CASRSGGRNAEAFF. Here the CDR3 DNA reads TGTGCCAGCAGATCAGGGGGACGAAATGCTGAAGCTTTCTTT. V is TRBV6-6 and J is TRBJ1-1; TRBD1 matches 7 bases. The trim removed 6 bases at V and 6 bases at J, leaving 10 bases unmatched. The length of the CDR3 is 14 residues. The germline CDR1 and CDR2 sequences are MNHNY and SVGAGI (reference sequence).

CDR3 loop: CASPPDRESEKLFF. The CDR3 DNA is TGTGCCAGTCCACCGGACAGGGAAAGTGAAAAACTGTTTTTT. The rearrangement uses TRBV6-1 and TRBJ1-4; 8 bases match TRBD1. Germline V gene sequence: CDR1 MNHNS, CDR2 SASEGT. The CDR3 consists of 14 residues. V shed 9 bases, J shed 7 bases, and the junction held 10 bases outside the gene matches.

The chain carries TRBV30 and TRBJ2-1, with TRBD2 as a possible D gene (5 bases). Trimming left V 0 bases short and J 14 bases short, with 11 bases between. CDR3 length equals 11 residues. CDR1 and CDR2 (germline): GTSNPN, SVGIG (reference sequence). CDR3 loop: CAWSVGREEFF. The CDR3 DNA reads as TGTGCCTGGAGTGTAGGCCGGGAAGAGTTCTTC.

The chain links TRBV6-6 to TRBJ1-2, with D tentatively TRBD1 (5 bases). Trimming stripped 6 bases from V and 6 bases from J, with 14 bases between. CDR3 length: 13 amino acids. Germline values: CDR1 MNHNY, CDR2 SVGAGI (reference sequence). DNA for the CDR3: TGTGCCAGCAGGCGGGACGGCCCCCATGGCTACACCTTC. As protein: CASRRDGPHGYTF.

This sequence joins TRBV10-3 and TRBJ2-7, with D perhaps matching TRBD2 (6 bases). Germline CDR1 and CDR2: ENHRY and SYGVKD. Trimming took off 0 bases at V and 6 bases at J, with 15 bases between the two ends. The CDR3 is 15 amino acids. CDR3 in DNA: TGTGCCATCAGTGAGTCGAACTTACAGCGGGTCGAGCAGTACTTC. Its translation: CAISESNLQRVEQYF.

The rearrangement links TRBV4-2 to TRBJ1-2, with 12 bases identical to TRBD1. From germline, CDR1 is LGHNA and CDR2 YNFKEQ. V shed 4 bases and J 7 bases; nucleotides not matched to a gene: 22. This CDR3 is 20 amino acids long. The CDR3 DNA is TGTGCCAGCAGCCGCAGATCATGGACGGGGACAGGGGGCCCGTTGGGTGGCTACACCTTC. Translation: CASSRRSWTGTGGPLGGYTF.

The chain's CDR3 is CASGGLAGNNEQFF. Here the CDR3 DNA reads TGTGCCAGCGGCGGACTAGCGGGGAACAATGAGCAGTTCTTC. The chain employs TRBV28 and TRBJ2-1, with TRBD2 matching 12 bases. J was trimmed by 5 bases and V by 8 bases; bases with no gene match: 4. Germline assignment: CDR1 MDHEN and CDR2 SYDVKM. This CDR3 has 14 residues. The full variable domain, in which reference TRBV28 and TRBJ2-1 provide the parts outside the CDR3, is DVKVTQSSRYLVKRTGEKVFLECVQDMDHENMFWYRQDPGLGLRLIYFSYDVKMKEKGDIPEGYSVSREKKERFSLILESASTNQTSMYLCASGGLAGNNEQFFGPGTRLTVL.

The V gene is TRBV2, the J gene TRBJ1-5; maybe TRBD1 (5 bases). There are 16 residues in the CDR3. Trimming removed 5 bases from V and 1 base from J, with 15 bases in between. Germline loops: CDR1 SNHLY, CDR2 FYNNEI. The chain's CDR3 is CASSPSGWSSNQPQHF. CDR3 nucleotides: TGTGCCAGCAGTCCCTCAGGGTGGTCAAGCAATCAGCCCCAGCATTTT.

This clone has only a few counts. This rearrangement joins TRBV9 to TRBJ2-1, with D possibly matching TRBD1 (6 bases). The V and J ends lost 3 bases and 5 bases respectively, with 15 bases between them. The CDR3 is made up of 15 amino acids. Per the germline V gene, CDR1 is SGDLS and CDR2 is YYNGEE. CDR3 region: CASSAGTTTNNEQFF. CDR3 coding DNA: TGTGCCAGCAGCGCTGGGACAACGACAAACAATGAGCAGTTCTTC.